A single sample gave rise to the 32 T cell receptor beta chains below, sequenced in a study of T cells after yellow fever vaccination (dated by TCRdb to about 2019). The sample's treatment or condition label is to be understood as: live attenuated yellow fever vaccine strain. The library relied on 5' RACE. Data came from an Illumina HiSeq 2500. TCRdb reprocessed the public reads (quality trimming at Q25 with fastp, clone calling with MiXCR) and kept in-frame beta chains. One record per CDR3 amino acid sequence lists the most common genes and DNA. The sample table holds over 25,000 distinct CDR3 sequences, of which about 10% were seen once. The biggest ten clones account for roughly an eighth of the sample. The starting material was PBMCs, either bulk or a sorted T-cell subset (CD4+, CD8+, memory, or dextramer-sorted; not recorded which), obtained about 2 weeks after the first yellow fever vaccination. These receptors were collected from a man between 18 and 29 years old who received the YFV17D yellow fever vaccine.

This clonotype has a count of ten or more. Written as DNA, the CDR3 is TGTGCCAGCAGTGAAATTGGGCCAGCAGGGGCTGAGCAGTTCTTC. Its translation is CASSEIGPAGAEQFF. The chain is built from TRBV2 and TRBJ2-1, with a tentative D call TRBD1 (6 bases). CDR3 length: 15 amino acids. The V end was cut by 2 bases, the J end by 9 bases, with 17 bases between. CDR1 and CDR2 from the germline V gene are SNHLY and FYNNEI.

For this clonotype: One base away lies a much larger clone, so this may be a sequencing read error. The chain combines TRBV5-6 with TRBJ1-4; 9 positions match TRBD1. Germline V gene data show CDR1 as SGHDT and CDR2 as YYEEEE. The CDR3 loop spans 15 amino acids. V shed 0 bases and J 12 bases; nucleotides not matched to a gene: 9. CDR3 protein: CASSLGTGDPRQLFF. The CDR3 DNA reads TGTGCCAGCAGCTTGGGGACAGGGGACCCTCGGCAACTGTTTTTT.

This clonotype was recorded at least ten times. The chain recombines TRBV12-3 or TRBV12-4 with TRBJ2-1; 8 bases are shared with TRBD1. The V and J ends lost 2 bases and 0 bases, in that order; junction bases with no gene match: 15. The CDR3 is 20 amino acids. CDR3 sequence (DNA): TGTGCCAGCAGTTTAAGGGTCAGGGGGCTCCTGGCGAGCTCCTACAATGAGCAGTTCTTC. This gives the protein CASSLRVRGLLASSYNEQFF.

This clonotype was recorded at least ten times. The chain employs TRBV7-8 and TRBJ1-1; D unresolved. Germline loops: CDR1 SGHVS, CDR2 FQNEAQ. This CDR3 region has 16 residues. Deletions cut 1 base from V and 0 bases from J, with 12 bases between. The CDR3 spells CASSLGGEGMNTEAFF. The CDR3, as DNA: TGTGCCAGCAGCTTAGGGGGAGAAGGGATGAACACTGAAGCTTTCTTT.

This clonotype was counted ten times or more. The V gene is TRBV11-2, the J gene TRBJ2-1, with D unclear. The germline V and J ends were trimmed by 5 bases and 8 bases, with 16 bases remaining between them. CDR1 and CDR2 (germline): SGHAT, FQNNGV. The CDR3 has 14 amino acids. CDR3 bases: TGTGCCAGCAGCCGCCTGGTCAACCCCGATGAGCAGTTCTTC. Translated: CASSRLVNPDEQFF.

This clonotype was recorded at least ten times. This chain joins TRBV2 and TRBJ2-3; D unclear. The germline gives CDR1 SNHLY, CDR2 FYNNEI. V shed 2 bases and J shed 3 bases, with 3 bases lying between them. The CDR3 extends over 12 amino acids. This chain's CDR3 is CASSEQTDTQYF. In DNA form, the CDR3 reads TGTGCCAGCAGTGAACAAACAGATACGCAGTATTTT.

This clonotype was detected ten times or more. The chain couples TRBV7-6 to TRBJ1-2, with D hard to call. The germline V gene encodes CDR1 SGHVS and CDR2 FNYEAQ. This CDR3 has 13 amino acids. Deletions cut 4 bases from V and 6 bases from J, with 12 bases between. CDR3 sequence reads: CASSYASLNGYTF. The DNA for the CDR3 is TGTGCCAGCAGCTACGCCAGCCTCAATGGCTACACCTTC.

Ten or more counts support this clonotype. V is TRBV6-2 or TRBV6-3 and J is TRBJ2-1; TRBD1 or TRBD2 may be the D gene (7 bases each). CDR3 size: 16 residues. Germline V gene sequence: CDR1 MNHEY, CDR2 SVGEGT. The V gene lost 6 bases and the J gene lost 6 bases, with 21 bases spanning the gap. CDR3 DNA sequence: TGTGCCAGCAGCCGACCCAGGGGGGGACGTTCCAATGAGCAGTTCTTC. Protein sequence: CASSRPRGGRSNEQFF.

This clonotype has at least ten counts. V usage is TRBV7-8 and J usage is TRBJ2-5, with D hard to call. Germline V gene data show CDR1 as SGHVS and CDR2 as FQNEAQ. Trimming stripped 2 bases from V and 1 base from J, with 5 bases between. CDR3 length equals 13 residues. Written as DNA, the CDR3 is TGTGCCAGCAGCTTAAGTCGCCAAGAGACCCAGTACTTC. This gives the protein CASSLSRQETQYF.

This clonotype was recorded at least ten times. This chain joins TRBV5-5 and TRBJ1-2, with D tentatively TRBD1 (6 bases). Germline assignment: CDR1 SGHKS and CDR2 YYEKEE (reference sequence). Trimming pared 0 bases from V and 6 bases from J, leaving 12 bases between. The CDR3 contains 14 residues. CDR3 region: CASSLEWGGDGYTF. DNA for the CDR3: TGTGCCAGCAGCTTGGAGTGGGGGGGCGATGGCTACACCTTC.

Regarding this clonotype: This may arise from a read error, as a much more abundant clone is one base away. The chain links TRBV20-1 to TRBJ2-1; 7 nucleotides agree with TRBD2. J gave up 1 base and V 1 base, and 7 bases lay outside the gene matches. The CDR3 is 16 amino acids. Germline V gene lookup returns CDR1 DFQATT and CDR2 SNEGSKA (reference sequence). The CDR3 loop is CSARATGGGSYNEQFF. CDR3 sequence (DNA): TGCAGTGCTAGAGCCACGGGCGGGGGTTCCTACAATGAGCAGTTCTTC.

At least ten counts were recorded for this clonotype. The V call is TRBV11-2, the J call TRBJ1-2, with 10 positions matching TRBD1. From germline, CDR1 is SGHAT and CDR2 FQNNGV. J gave up 6 bases and V 6 bases, and 4 bases lay outside the gene matches. CDR3 length: 13 amino acids. CDR3 residues: CASRSGTGDGYTF. DNA for the CDR3: TGTGCCAGCAGGAGCGGGACAGGGGATGGCTACACCTTC.

Details on this clonotype: A single base separates this from a much larger clone, so it may be a read error. This chain joins TRBV7-2 and TRBJ2-5, with 15 bases aligning to TRBD2. Germline loops: CDR1 SGHTA, CDR2 FQGNSA. This CDR3 is 16 amino acids long. Trimming removed 5 bases from V and 4 bases from J; junction bases left unmatched: 5. CDR3 DNA sequence: TGTGCCAGCAGCCTCGGACTAGCGGGGGGGCGAGAGACCCAGTACTTC. Translated: CASSLGLAGGRETQYF. Filled out from reference TRBV7-2 and TRBJ2-5, the complete variable domain reads GAGVSQSPSNKVTEKGKDVELRCDPISGHTALYWYRQSLGQGLEFLIYFQGNSAPDKSGLPSDRFSAERTGGSVSTLTIQRTQQEDSAVYLCASSLGLAGGRETQYFGPGTRLLVL.

This clonotype was observed at least ten times. The gene calls are TRBV27 and TRBJ2-7; D gene uncertain. The CDR3 loop spans 12 amino acids. Trimming removed 2 bases at V and 3 bases at J, with 5 bases between. Germline values: CDR1 MNHEY, CDR2 SMNVEV (reference sequence). The CDR3 sequence: CASSLRYYEQYV. In DNA form, the CDR3 reads TGTGCCAGCAGTTTAAGGTACTACGAGCAGTACGTC.

This clonotype was observed many times. V and J are TRBV7-8 and TRBJ1-1, with TRBD1 matching 9 bases. CDR1 is SGHVS, CDR2 FQNEAQ, per germline. The ends lost 5 bases at V and 7 bases at J; junction bases unmatched: 14. The CDR3 has 16 amino acids. In DNA, the CDR3 is TGTGCCAGCAGCCCACGGGGTTTACAGGGGGCTGATGAAGCTTTCTTT. Translated, it gives CASSPRGLQGADEAFF.

This clonotype was observed at least ten times. V and J are TRBV13 and TRBJ2-2, with D tentatively TRBD1 (5 bases). CDR1 is PRHDT and CDR2 is FYEKMQ in the germline V gene (reference sequence). The length of the CDR3 is 14 residues. V lost 0 bases, J lost 7 bases, and 9 bases lay in between. The DNA for the CDR3 is TGTGCCAGCAGCTTAGGCCTCAGGGTCGGGGAGCTGTTTTTT. Its protein product is CASSLGLRVGELFF.

This clonotype has only a few counts. Being one base from a much bigger clone, this may be a read error. The chain has TRBV20-1 and TRBJ2-5; 9 bases are shared with TRBD2. Germline V gene lookup returns CDR1 DFQATT and CDR2 SNEGSKA (reference sequence). This CDR3 comprises 17 residues. The CDR3 sequence: CCARRDRTSAGNGTQYF. The CDR3 region has the DNA TGCTGTGCTAGAAGGGATCGGACTAGCGCCGGTAACGGGACCCAGTACTTC.

The table lists this clonotype with many counts. The chain has TRBV5-4 and TRBJ1-2; D may be TRBD1 (6 bases). Germline V gene sequence: CDR1 SGHNT, CDR2 YYREEE (reference sequence). This CDR3 spans 14 amino acids. V lost 4 bases, J lost 2 bases, and 12 bases lay in between. CDR3 region: CASSPTGQNYGYTF. CDR3 sequence (DNA): TGTGCCAGCAGCCCCACCGGACAGAACTATGGCTACACCTTC.

This clonotype appeared many times. The chain uses TRBV5-1 and TRBJ2-4, with D possibly being TRBD1 (5 bases). The CDR3 consists of 15 residues. The germline CDR1 and CDR2 sequences are SGHRS and YFSETQ. Trimming pared 0 bases from V and 10 bases from J, leaving 17 bases between. CDR3 protein: CASSLVWGSQAIQYF. CDR3 DNA: TGCGCCAGCAGCTTGGTATGGGGCTCGCAAGCGATTCAGTACTTC.

This clonotype has just one count. This may stem from a read error, because a much larger clone lies one nucleotide away. This rearrangement joins TRBV15 to TRBJ1-1; D gene unclear. The germline CDR1 and CDR2 sequences are LNHNV and YYDKDF (reference sequence). The CDR3 sequence is 10 residues long. In nucleotides, the CDR3 is TGTGCCACCTGCAGACATGAAGCTTTCTTT. Its translation is CATCRHEAFF.

This clonotype was found many times. The chain carries TRBV7-9 and TRBJ1-4; D call uncertain. Germline V gene lookup returns CDR1 SEHNR and CDR2 FQNEAQ (reference sequence). Trimming left V 3 bases short and J 7 bases short, with 3 bases between. The CDR3 extends over 11 amino acids. CDR3 bases: TGTGCCAGCAGCTTTAGTGAAAAACTGTTTTTT. Encoded protein: CASSFSEKLFF.

This clonotype was detected ten times or more. The J gene is TRBJ2-3, the V gene TRBV28; the match to TRBD2 covers 10 bases. Germline CDR1 reads MDHEN; CDR2 reads SYDVKM. CDR3 length: 16 amino acids. The V segment lost 2 bases and the J segment 3 bases; nucleotides outside the gene matches: 5. CDR3 nucleotides: TGTGCCAGCAGTTTAGGTCCGGGACTAGCGACAGATACGCAGTATTTT. It translates to CASSLGPGLATDTQYF. Full variable domain (missing parts from reference TRBV28 and TRBJ2-3): DVKVTQSSRYLVKRTGEKVFLECVQDMDHENMFWYRQDPGLGLRLIYFSYDVKMKEKGDIPEGYSVSREKKERFSLILESASTNQTSMYLCASSLGPGLATDTQYFGPGTRLTVL.

The V and J genes are TRBV5-5 and TRBJ2-6; unclear D gene. CDR1 and CDR2 (germline): SGHKS, YYEKEE (reference sequence). V shed 3 bases and J shed 0 bases, with 13 bases lying between them. The CDR3 contains 17 residues. The CDR3 coding sequence is TGTGCCAGCAGCTCAAGGCTCTCCAGCTCTGGGGCCAACGTCCTGACTTTC. Translated: CASSSRLSSSGANVLTF.

This clonotype was recorded at least ten times. V gene TRBV4-3 combines with J gene TRBJ1-1, with 7 bases fitting TRBD1. Germline V lookup: CDR1 LGHNA, CDR2 YSLEER. The CDR3 is 15 amino acids. Trimming at V came to 4 bases and at J to 0 bases, leaving 5 bases not matched to a gene. As DNA, the CDR3 is TGCGCCAGCAGCCTAGGACAGGTCATGAACACTGAAGCTTTCTTT. It specifies CASSLGQVMNTEAFF.

The sample holds many counts of this clonotype. The chain joins TRBV3-1 to TRBJ2-7; 9 nucleotides agree with TRBD2. CDR1 is LGHDT and CDR2 is YNNKEL in the germline V gene (reference sequence). The CDR3 is 13 residues long. V shed 5 bases, J shed 6 bases, and the junction held 5 bases outside the gene matches. For the CDR3, the DNA is TGTGCCAGCAGCTTTAGCGGGGGACTCGAGCAGTACTTC. It codes for CASSFSGGLEQYF.

This clonotype was observed at least ten times. The rearrangement links TRBV6-2 or TRBV6-3 to TRBJ2-2; D possibly corresponds to TRBD1 (6 bases). V lost 2 bases to trimming and J lost 1 base, with 14 bases between them. Germline assignment: CDR1 MNHEY and CDR2 SVGEGT. This CDR3 comprises 17 residues. CDR3 sequence: CASSYLPSTGNTGELFF. CDR3 DNA sequence: TGTGCCAGCAGTTACCTCCCGTCGACAGGGAACACCGGGGAGCTGTTTTTT.

This clonotype has ten or more counts. The chain links TRBV7-3 to TRBJ2-3; no definite D call. Trimming took 3 bases from V and 0 from J, leaving 10 bases between them. The CDR3 is 15 amino acids. Germline-derived CDR1 and CDR2 are SGHTA and FQGTGA. The CDR3 protein is CASSFRRSSTDTQYF. For the CDR3, the DNA is TGTGCCAGCAGCTTCCGACGCTCTAGCACAGATACGCAGTATTTT. Full variable domain (missing parts from reference TRBV7-3 and TRBJ2-3): GAGVSQTPSNKVTEKGKYVELRCDPISGHTALYWYRQSLGQGPEFLIYFQGTGAADDSGLPNDRFFAVRPEGSVSTLKIQRTERGDSAVYLCASSFRRSSTDTQYFGPGTRLTVL.

The table lists this clonotype with many counts. The V and J genes are TRBV6-2 or TRBV6-3 and TRBJ2-7; possible D gene TRBD1, 5 bases. Trimming removed 4 bases from V and 2 bases from J, with 15 bases in between. The CDR3 contains 15 residues. Looked up from germline, CDR1 is MNHEY and CDR2 is SVGEGT. CDR3 coding DNA: TGTGCCAGCAGTTCATGGGGCGGAGTAACCTACGAGCAGTACGTC. This codes for CASSSWGGVTYEQYV.

In its sample, this clonotype was seen many times. The chain links TRBV5-1 to TRBJ1-1; D might be TRBD1 (5 bases). V was shortened by 0 bases and J by 3 bases, with 9 bases between the two germline ends. The CDR3 loop spans 14 amino acids. Germline loops: CDR1 SGHRS, CDR2 YFSETQ. CDR3 nucleotide sequence: TGCGCCAGCAGCTTGGAGGGGAAGGACACTGAAGCTTTCTTT. Protein sequence: CASSLEGKDTEAFF.

This clonotype was counted at least ten times. This chain links TRBV5-4 with TRBJ1-1; D is unclear. The ends were cut back, 5 bases at V and 6 bases at J, with 11 bases in the middle. This CDR3 region has 12 residues. Germline loops: CDR1 SGHNT, CDR2 YYREEE (reference sequence). CDR3 DNA sequence: TGTGCCAGCAGGGCTGAGACCTCTGAAGCTTTCTTT. This gives the protein CASRAETSEAFF.

This clonotype was recorded many times. This chain links TRBV5-1 with TRBJ1-1, with D tentatively TRBD1 (6 bases). V was cut by 3 bases and J by 5 bases, with 14 bases left in between. There are 14 residues in the CDR3. Germline-derived CDR1 and CDR2 are SGHRS and YFSETQ. CDR3 DNA sequence: TGCGCCAGCAGCTCCAATCCGGGGGCGACTGAAGCTTTCTTT. Residues: CASSSNPGATEAFF. The variable domain in full, with the rest retrieved from reference TRBV5-1 and TRBJ1-1, is KAGVTQTPRYLIKTRGQQVTLSCSPISGHRSVSWYQQTPGQGLQFLFEYFSETQRNKGNFPGRFSGRQFSNSRSEMNVSTLELGDSALYLCASSSNPGATEAFFGQGTRLTVV.

This clonotype has at least ten counts. The chain has TRBV10-2 and TRBJ1-5; TRBD1 agrees at 7 bases. This CDR3 region has 15 residues. Germline assignment: CDR1 WSHSY and CDR2 SAAADI. The V segment lost 3 bases and the J segment 8 bases; nucleotides outside the gene matches: 10. CDR3 coding DNA: TGCGCCAGCAGTGACGTCCAGGGGGGAGGGGAGCCCCAGCATTTT. Protein product: CASSDVQGGGEPQHF.